This T cell receptor beta chain originates from a study of CD8 T cells in ankylosing spondylitis. The germline gives CDR1 MRHNA, CDR2 SNTAGT. The CDR3 spans 16 residues. V lost 2 bases to trimming and J lost 7 bases; unmatched junction nucleotides: 11. Study-wide results and limits: Characteristic, it appeared, of ankylosing spondylitis blood was a TCR beta motif of fewer than 10 highly homologous variants. Clones linked to disease were reported to show significant enrichment in matched ankylosing spondylitis synovial fluid.

Quantitative 5'-RACE with molecular barcodes generated TCR beta libraries. TCRdb reanalysed the 5' RACE reads using MiXCR and keeps one entry per CDR3 protein. The sample holds approximately 250,000 distinct CDR3 sequences, 30% to 35% seen once. Worth noting for this clonotype: The target antigen is unknown.

V is TRBV6-4 and J is TRBJ2-1; 7 bases are shared with TRBD2. The material sequenced was blood, either unsorted or a sorted T cell fraction (not recorded which). The TCR originated in a male donor with ankylosing spondylitis or in good health (not recorded which). Here the CDR3 reads CASSDLTTSHLNEQFF. The CDR3 DNA is TGTGCCAGCAGTGACCTAACGACTAGCCATTTGAATGAGCAGTTCTTC.